This T cell receptor (beta chain) was found in a study of T cells in Graves' hyperthyroidism and ophthalmopathy. The CDR3 contains 17 residues. Germline lookup yields CDR1 SGHVS and CDR2 FQNEAQ. V was trimmed by 6 bases and J by 0 bases, leaving 15 bases between them. Amplification targeted TCR beta CDR3 regions from RNA transcripts. When the TCR CDR3 underwent first-round RT-PCR, the HTBI primer set was used. MiXCR, applied by TCRdb to the multiplex PCR reads, yields one record per CDR3 protein. In the table there are about 720,000 distinct CDR3 sequences, 16% of which are singletons. This clonotype was recorded many times. Absence of ophthalmopathy progression within 18 months defined stable Graves' hyperthyroidism. Each diagnosis was grounded in clinical symptoms, serum thyroxine and TRAb, thyroid ultrasound, and orbital computed tomography.

This TCR was recovered from a man aged 18 to 30 with Graves' hyperthyroidism. Material: blood. The chain recombines TRBV7-8 with TRBJ2-6; maybe TRBD1 (6 bases). CDR3 nucleotide sequence: TGTGCCAGCAGGCCCGGGACACCCGGCTCTGGGGCCAACGTCCTGACTTTC. It codes for CASRPGTPGSGANVLTF.